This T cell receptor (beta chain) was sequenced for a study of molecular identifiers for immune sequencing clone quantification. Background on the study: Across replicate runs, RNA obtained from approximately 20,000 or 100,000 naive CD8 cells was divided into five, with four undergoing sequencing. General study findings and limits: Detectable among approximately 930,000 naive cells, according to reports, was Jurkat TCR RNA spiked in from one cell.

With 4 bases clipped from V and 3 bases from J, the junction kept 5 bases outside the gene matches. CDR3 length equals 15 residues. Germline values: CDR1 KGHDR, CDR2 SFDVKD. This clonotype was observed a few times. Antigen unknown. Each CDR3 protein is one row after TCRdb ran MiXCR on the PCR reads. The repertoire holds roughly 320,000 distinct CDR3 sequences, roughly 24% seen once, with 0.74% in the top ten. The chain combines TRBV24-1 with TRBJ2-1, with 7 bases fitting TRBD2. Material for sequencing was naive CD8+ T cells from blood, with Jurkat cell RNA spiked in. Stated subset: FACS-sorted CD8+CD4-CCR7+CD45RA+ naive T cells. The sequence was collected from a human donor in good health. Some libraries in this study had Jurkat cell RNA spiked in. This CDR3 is CATSEGDYLYNEQFF. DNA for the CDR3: TGTGCCACCAGTGAAGGGGACTACCTCTACAATGAGCAGTTCTTC.